This TCR beta chain came from a study of T-cell memory formation after mild COVID-19. TCR alpha and TCR beta cDNA libraries with sample barcodes and UMIs came from 5'RACE using constant-segment primers. A single record per CDR3 protein comes from TCRdb applying MiXCR to the 5' RACE reads. The sample holds around 340,000 distinct CDR3 sequences, roughly 15% seen once. Overall study results and limits: Of the contracting clones, CD4+ ones lay mainly in CM and EM, and CD8+ ones in EMRA.

Germline V gene lookup returns CDR1 MDHEN and CDR2 SYDVKM. The CDR3 consists of 15 residues. V dropped 4 bases and J dropped 7 bases, with 18 bases sitting between them. This clonotype was seen many times. No antigen is known for it. V usage is TRBV28 and J usage is TRBJ2-3, with D possibly matching TRBD2 (7 bases). Sequencing was done on a sample of PBMCs or a T cell subset sorted from them (not recorded which). This receptor was identified in a man aged 18 to 30 who had mild COVID-19 (a few samples of this study predate the infection). Cell type and time point are not known. CDR3 sequence reads: CASSSPGGGVHTQYF. The DNA for the CDR3 is TGTGCCAGCAGTTCTCCGGGGGGCGGCGTGCATACGCAGTATTTT. Combining the CDR3 with reference TRBV28 and TRBJ2-3 gives the whole variable domain DVKVTQSSRYLVKRTGEKVFLECVQDMDHENMFWYRQDPGLGLRLIYFSYDVKMKEKGDIPEGYSVSREKKERFSLILESASTNQTSMYLCASSSPGGGVHTQYFGPGTRLTVL.